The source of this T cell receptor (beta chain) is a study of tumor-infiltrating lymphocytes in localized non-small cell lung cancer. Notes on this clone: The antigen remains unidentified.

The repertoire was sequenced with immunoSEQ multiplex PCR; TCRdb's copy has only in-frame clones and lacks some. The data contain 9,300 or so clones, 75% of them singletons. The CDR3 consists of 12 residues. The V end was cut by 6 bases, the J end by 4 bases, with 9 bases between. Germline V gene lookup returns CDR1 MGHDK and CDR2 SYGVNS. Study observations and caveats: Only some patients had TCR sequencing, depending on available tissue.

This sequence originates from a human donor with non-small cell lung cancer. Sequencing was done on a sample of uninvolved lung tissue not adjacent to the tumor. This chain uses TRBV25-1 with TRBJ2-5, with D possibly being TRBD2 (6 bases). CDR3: CASSRDLETQYF. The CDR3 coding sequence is TGTGCCAGCAGCCGGGACTTAGAGACCCAGTACTTC.